These T cell receptor beta chains were read from a single sample in a study of T cell repertoires in ileal Crohn's disease. This table comes from immunoSEQ multiplex PCR, and its TCRdb copy is limited to in-frame clones, with some not included. The sample includes about 5,200 clones, roughly 79% seen only once; the top ten take approximately 6.3%. Specimen: ileal tissue. These receptors were collected from an adult with Crohn's disease. Each CDR3 is given with its conserved first and last residue. D genes are given only for firm matches. Rows give clone size only sometimes, using once, few, many, or a class for an expanded clone.

D gene: NA
clone size: NA
J gene: TRBJ2-1
V gene: TRBV5-1
CDR3 DNA: TGCGCCAGCAGCCTCACTAGTAATGAGCAGTTCTTC
CDR3 protein: CASSLTSNEQFF

D gene: NA
clone size: NA
J gene: TRBJ2-2
V gene: TRBV5-5
CDR3 DNA: TGTGCCAGCAGCTTAGACAGGTTGAACACCGGGGAGCTGTTTTTT
CDR3 protein: CASSLDRLNTGELFF

D gene: NA
clone size: few
J gene: TRBJ1-2
V gene: TRBV28
CDR3 DNA: TGTGCCAGCAACCCTCGAGGAAGTCTCGACTATGGCTACACCTTC
CDR3 protein: CASNPRGSLDYGYTF

D gene: TRBD1
clone size: few
J gene: TRBJ1-1
V gene: TRBV5-5
CDR3 DNA: TGTGCCAGCCAGGACAGGTCAGTTGAAGCTTTCTTT
CDR3 protein: CASQDRSVEAFF

D gene: NA
clone size: NA
J gene: TRBJ1-1
V gene: TRBV27
CDR3 DNA: TGTGCCAGCAGTGCTATTTACAGGGAAATGAACACTGAAGCTTTCTTT
CDR3 protein: CASSAIYREMNTEAFF

D gene: TRBD2
clone size: NA
J gene: TRBJ2-5
V gene: TRBV9
CDR3 DNA: TGTGCCAGCAGCGCAGGACTAGCGGGAGGGTCAGAGACCCAGTACTTC
CDR3 protein: CASSAGLAGGSETQYF

D gene: NA
clone size: NA
J gene: TRBJ1-6
V gene: TRBV28
CDR3 DNA: TGTGCCAGCAGTTACCTTGTGCAGGGAAATTCACCCCTCCACTTT
CDR3 protein: CASSYLVQGNSPLHF

D gene: TRBD1
clone size: NA
J gene: TRBJ2-7
V gene: TRBV19
CDR3 DNA: TGTGCCAGTAGGGGACAGGGGATATACGAGCAGTACTTC
CDR3 protein: CASRGQGIYEQYF

D gene: NA
clone size: NA
J gene: TRBJ1-2
V gene: TRBV18
CDR3 DNA: TGTGCCAGCTCACCGGAGAGGAACTATGGCTACACCTTC
CDR3 protein: CASSPERNYGYTF

D gene: TRBD1
clone size: NA
J gene: TRBJ2-7
V gene: TRBV5-1
CDR3 DNA: TGCGCCAGCAGCTTGGGGACAGGGATGGGCGAGCAGTACTTC
CDR3 protein: CASSLGTGMGEQYF

D gene: TRBD2
clone size: few
J gene: TRBJ2-1
V gene: TRBV11-3
CDR3 DNA: TGTGCCAGCAGCGCGGGGGGCGGGAGCTCCTACAATGAGCAGTTCTTC
CDR3 protein: CASSAGGGSSYNEQFF

D gene: TRBD1
clone size: NA
J gene: TRBJ1-1
V gene: TRBV19
CDR3 DNA: TGTGCCAGTAGTCGAGGTGGGACAGCCAAGAACACTGAAGCTTTCTTT
CDR3 protein: CASSRGGTAKNTEAFF

D gene: TRBD2
clone size: NA
J gene: TRBJ2-7
V gene: TRBV9
CDR3 DNA: TGTGCCAGCAGCGCAAGTAGCGGGAGCTATTACGAGCAGTACTTC
CDR3 protein: CASSASSGSYYEQYF

D gene: TRBD1
clone size: NA
J gene: TRBJ1-2
V gene: TRBV15
CDR3 DNA: TGTGCCACCAGCAGTCACAGGGGGCAGGGTGGCTACACCTTC
CDR3 protein: CATSSHRGQGGYTF

D gene: NA
clone size: NA
J gene: TRBJ2-3
V gene: TRBV6-1
CDR3 DNA: TGTGCCAGCAAATCGGGGGATAGCACAGATACGCAGTATTTT
CDR3 protein: CASKSGDSTDTQYF

D gene: TRBD2
clone size: NA
J gene: TRBJ2-7
V gene: TRBV30
CDR3 DNA: TGTGCCTGGAGTGCCCCGAGGGCGGGAGGGGAAGAGCAGTACTTC
CDR3 protein: CAWSAPRAGGEEQYF

D gene: NA
clone size: NA
J gene: TRBJ2-7
V gene: TRBV6-5
CDR3 DNA: TGTGCCAGCAGTTACTCGGTGACAGGAATTTCCTACGAGCAGTACTTC
CDR3 protein: CASSYSVTGISYEQYF

D gene: TRBD1
clone size: once
J gene: TRBJ2-1
V gene: TRBV4-3
CDR3 DNA: TGCGCCAGCAGCCTGGGACAGAACCAAGGCAATGAGCAGTTCTTC
CDR3 protein: CASSLGQNQGNEQFF

D gene: NA
clone size: NA
J gene: TRBJ1-2
V gene: TRBV7-9
CDR3 DNA: TGTGCCAGCAGCTTAGATGGCAGTAACTATGGCTACACCTTC
CDR3 protein: CASSLDGSNYGYTF

D gene: TRBD1
clone size: once
J gene: TRBJ2-2
V gene: TRBV7-9
CDR3 DNA: TGTGCCAGCTCCTCCGACAGGGACACCGGGGAGCTGTTTTTT
CDR3 protein: CASSSDRDTGELFF